Each of the 17 T cell receptor beta chains below was sequenced from the same sample in a study of a mutant IDH1 vaccine in newly diagnosed glioma. The time point: week 47, end of study. A single vaccine dose contained 300 ug of mutant IDH1 20-mer peptide, and topical imiquimod was used with it. The antigens these receptors bind are not known. The data were produced by immunoSEQ multiplex PCR, yet TCRdb's version contains in-frame clones alone and is incomplete. The sample consists of fewer than 85,000 clones, 70% to 90% of them appearing once. This specimen consisted of PBMCs, obtained from a glioma patient whose treatment included an IDH1 peptide vaccine. Receptor source: a man in his forties or fifties with glioma.

In its sample, this clone was seen a few times. The rearrangement joins TRBV7-3 to TRBJ2-7, with a possible D match to TRBD1 (5 bases). This CDR3 has 16 amino acids. CDR1 and CDR2 (germline): SGHTA, FQGTGA. V was trimmed by 5 bases and J by 6 bases, leaving 23 bases between them. CDR3 sequence (DNA): TGTGCCAGCAGCCCCAAGGTAGGGGCCGGATTGAGCGAGCAGTACTTC. It is translated as CASSPKVGAGLSEQYF.

This chain connects TRBV4-3 to TRBJ1-2; no clear D gene. Germline CDR1 and CDR2: LGHNA and YSLEER. This CDR3 comprises 15 residues. Trimming left V 4 bases short and J 4 bases short, with 16 bases between. CDR3 sequence: CASSPNWDHGYGYTF. Here the CDR3 DNA reads TGCGCCAGCAGCCCAAATTGGGATCACGGCTATGGCTACACCTTC.

The CDR3 loop is CASSGQGAFGYTF. For the CDR3, the DNA is TGTGCCAGCAGTGGACAGGGGGCGTTTGGCTACACCTTC. The rearrangement joins TRBV2 to TRBJ1-2, with 10 positions matching TRBD1. Trimming removed 4 bases from V and 7 bases from J; junction bases left unmatched: 3. The CDR3 runs to 13 residues. Germline CDR1 is SNHLY and CDR2 is FYNNEI.

This chain uses TRBV7-2 with TRBJ2-1; D call uncertain. Deletions cut 0 bases from V and 0 bases from J, with 6 bases between. CDR1 SGHTA and CDR2 FQGNSA come from the germline V gene. The CDR3 is 15 amino acids. DNA for the CDR3: TGTGCCAGCAGCTTAGCTGAAGGCTCCTACAATGAGCAGTTCTTC. Translating gives CASSLAEGSYNEQFF.

The V gene is TRBV6-6, the J gene TRBJ2-7; 9 bases are a match to TRBD1. The CDR3 sequence is 13 residues long. Trimming removed 8 bases from V and 6 bases from J; junction bases left unmatched: 8. The V gene's germline CDR1 is MNHNY and CDR2 SVGAGI (reference sequence). Written as DNA, the CDR3 is TGTGCCAGCCGGGACAGGGAGGTCGCCGAGCAGTACTTC. Translating it yields CASRDREVAEQYF.

This clone was observed a single time. This chain links TRBV19 with TRBJ1-5; perhaps TRBD1 as D (5 bases). This CDR3 region has 15 residues. The germline CDR1 and CDR2 sequences are LNHDA and SQIVND (reference sequence). Trimming took off 7 bases at V and 11 bases at J, with 24 bases between the two ends. CDR3 bases: TGTGCCAGTAAGGGTCTTGACAGCCCCAATCCGGCCCAGCATTTT. It translates to CASKGLDSPNPAQHF.

The V and J genes are TRBV9 and TRBJ2-3; D is unclear. CDR1 and CDR2 from the germline V gene are SGDLS and YYNGEE. V gave up 0 bases and J gave up 2 bases, with 7 bases separating them. The CDR3 is 14 amino acids. CDR3 amino acids: CASSVEVLTDTQYF. The CDR3 DNA sequence: TGTGCCAGCAGCGTAGAGGTCCTCACAGATACGCAGTATTTT.

J is TRBJ1-2 and V is TRBV6-1, with D tentatively TRBD1 (5 bases). The CDR3 totals 15 residues. Deletions cut 5 bases from V and 1 base from J, with 14 bases between. CDR1 is MNHNS and CDR2 is SASEGT in the germline V gene. In DNA, the CDR3 is TGTGCCAGCAGTCCGGCCCGGGGCGGTAACTATGGCTACACCTTC. It specifies CASSPARGGNYGYTF.

The V gene is TRBV5-1, the J gene TRBJ2-4; 15 positions agree with TRBD2. Germline-derived CDR1 and CDR2 are SGHRS and YFSETQ. This CDR3 has 14 residues. V shed 4 bases and J 10 bases; nucleotides not matched to a gene: 3. The CDR3 coding sequence is TGCGCCAGCAGCACGGGACTAGCGGGAGGAATTCAGTACTTC. Its protein is CASSTGLAGGIQYF.

The chain links TRBV18 to TRBJ2-1, with D unclear. V lost 2 bases, J lost 8 bases, and 10 bases lay in between. Germline V gene data show CDR1 as KGHSH and CDR2 as LQKENI. The CDR3 runs to 13 residues. The CDR3, as DNA: TGTGCCAGCTCACCAAGACCCGCGGATGAGCAGTTCTTC. Translation gives CASSPRPADEQFF.

V usage is TRBV7-3 and J usage is TRBJ2-2; the D is unclear. CDR3 length equals 13 residues. In germline, CDR1 is SGHTA, CDR2 FQGTGA. The V end lost 7 bases, the J end lost 7 bases, and 13 bases lay between the germline ends. In DNA form, the CDR3 reads TGTGCCAGCACTCGTGAACCGGGCGGGGAGCTGTTTTTT. Translated: CASTREPGGELFF.

This clone turned up a few times. The rearrangement uses TRBV4-1 and TRBJ1-4; D possibly corresponds to TRBD1 (5 bases). Trimming shortened V by 4 bases and J by 0 bases, and 18 bases separated the two germline ends. CDR1 is MGHRA and CDR2 is YSYEKL in the germline V gene. This CDR3 comprises 18 residues. The CDR3: CASSPWGTTDPTNEKLFF. DNA for the CDR3: TGCGCCAGCAGCCCGTGGGGAACGACAGACCCAACTAATGAAAAACTGTTTTTT.

In its sample, this clone was seen once. V is TRBV9 and J is TRBJ2-2, with 11 bases aligning to TRBD1. The CDR3 is 17 amino acids. Trimming removed 0 bases from V and 3 bases from J; junction bases left unmatched: 4. Germline V gene lookup returns CDR1 SGDLS and CDR2 YYNGEE. The CDR3 DNA follows: TGTGCCAGCAGCGTAGAGTGGGGACAGGGGGACACCGGGGAGCTGTTTTTT. Its protein product is CASSVEWGQGDTGELFF.

The rearrangement joins TRBV19 to TRBJ2-7, with D perhaps matching TRBD2 (6 bases). Germline V gene lookup returns CDR1 LNHDA and CDR2 SQIVND (reference sequence). The ends were cut back, 5 bases at V and 2 bases at J, with 16 bases in the middle. This CDR3 is 15 amino acids long. In DNA form, the CDR3 reads TGTGCCAGTAGTCCGGGGGACGGTCCCACCTACGAGCAGTACTTC. Translation: CASSPGDGPTYEQYF.

The V and J genes are TRBV5-4 and TRBJ2-7; TRBD2 agrees at 8 bases. Germline assignment: CDR1 SGHNT and CDR2 YYREEE (reference sequence). This CDR3 region has 14 residues. Trimming cost V 3 bases and J 7 bases; bases outside gene matches: 9. This CDR3 is CASSSGGDLREQYF. The CDR3 nucleotides are TGTGCCAGCAGCTCCGGGGGGGACCTACGAGAGCAGTACTTC.

This clone was recorded once. J is TRBJ1-2 and V is TRBV5-4, with 8 nucleotides matching TRBD1. The ends lost 1 base at V and 8 bases at J; junction bases unmatched: 7. This CDR3 has 14 residues. Germline V gene lookup returns CDR1 SGHNT and CDR2 YYREEE (reference sequence). The CDR3 DNA reads TGTGCCAGCAGCTTGATGGACAGGGTCAAAGGCTACACCTTC. Its translation: CASSLMDRVKGYTF. Together with reference TRBV5-4 and TRBJ1-2, the CDR3 gives the full variable domain: ETGVTQSPTHLIKTRGQQVTLRCSSQSGHNTVSWYQQALGQGPQFIFQYYREEENGRGNFPPRFSGLQFPNYSSELNVNALELDDSALYLCASSLMDRVKGYTFGSGTRLTVV.

The chain is built from TRBV27 and TRBJ2-4; weak D call: TRBD1 (5 bases). With 3 bases removed from V and 0 bases from J, the gap between germline ends came to 12 bases. In germline, CDR1 is MNHEY, CDR2 SMNVEV (reference sequence). CDR3 size: 16 residues. The CDR3 sequence is CASSFPAGLAKNIQYF. In DNA, the CDR3 is TGTGCCAGCAGTTTTCCCGCAGGGCTAGCCAAAAACATTCAGTACTTC.